Below, one T cell receptor beta chain is given with its context. Its antigen target is currently unknown. There are no base qualities to consult, and no much larger clone falls within one base. This entry is derived from a study of blood T cell repertoires in COVID-19 (dated by TCRdb to about 2020). For the study in its entirety: Samples from collaborators originated in the United States, Italy and Spain and spanned both the acute and convalescent phases of COVID-19. The prospective study material was composed of cDNA or gDNA derived from T cells, B-cell-depleted T cells, or PBMCs. The dataset comprised deeply sampled blood TCRbeta repertoires from subjects exposed to, actively infected with, or recovered from COVID-19. A freely available public database, intended as a resource for researchers studying the immune response to SARS-CoV-2, is where the repertoires were released. Samples were obtained from the ongoing ImmuneRACE study (first 160 participants) and from 1,254 subjects provided by 6 global collaborators. Sample metadata almost always included a de-identified subject ID, COVID-19 status, age in years and sex. Where available, HLA class I and class II types were obtained from metadata supplied by the sample provider rather than from assay-based typing.

One collaborating source in Seattle enrolled patients while the patients were actively infected and followed the patients over time throughout the course of disease. The collaborating institutions used their own protocols to collect whole blood in K2EDTA tubes. For TCRbeta analysis, collaborator samples were shipped as frozen whole blood, as isolated PBMCs, or as DNA extracted from either sample type. Paper-wide results and their limitations: How much clinical and demographic metadata was included differed by source and by participant, and the metadata was provided uncurated.

The immunoSEQ Assay, a bias-controlled multiplex PCR, was used to amplify TCRbeta CDR3 regions from genomic DNA. As for the authors' bioinformatics: The number of nucleated cells in each sample was estimated by amplification of reference gene primers within the assay. To quantify the absolute abundance of each unique TCRbeta CDR3 rearrangement, sequence reads were collapsed and filtered. For each sample, productive Simpson clonality was calculated as the square root of Simpson's diversity index over productive rearrangements. TCRdb holds this immuneACCESS table with in-frame rearrangements only. Some clones are missing; in checked studies, unresolved V genes explain under half, and the rest has no known cause. Clone size and the V and J calls come from that table; the DNA yielded D and trimming. The table for this sample lists around 310,000 clones; around 90% of them were counted only once. The ten largest clones represent roughly 1% of the sample.

Specimen: peripheral blood. This TCR derives from a woman between 40 and 55 years old with COVID-19, enrolled during active disease.

The nucleotide sequence reads as follows: TGTGCCAGCAGTACCCCCGGACTAGCGGAGGAGACCCAGTACTTC. Translated, this gives CASSTPGLAEETQYF. This sequence uses TRBV28 and TRBJ2-5; TRBD2 matches 10 bases in the middle. The CDR3 runs 15 amino acids, cysteine and phenylalanine included. Just the 45-base CDR3 DNA is kept, in frame starting at base 1. The germline V gene gives CDR1 as MDHEN and CDR2 as SYDVKM. Here V drops 5 bases and J drops 5 bases, and the junction holds 8 bases not matched to any gene.